This T cell receptor (beta chain) was captured by sequencing in a study of blood T cells in healthy people across ages (dated by TCRdb to the mid-2010s). Regarding the complete study: In model experiments, template switching captured roughly one uniquely barcoded TCR beta cDNA molecule for every two T cells. The study measured age-related changes in TCR beta repertoire diversity using deep sequencing normalized with unique cDNA molecular identifiers. The donors were divided into four age groups: young (average around 15 years), middle-aged (about 39), aged (about 62) and long-lived (about 80). To avoid experimental bias, donors of different ages were spread randomly across the sequencing lanes. Two additional independent replicas of 1 million unique cDNA reads from the same blood draw were analyzed for two donors (one aged 18 to 29 and one aged 80 or older).

Donors were about 36 systemically healthy Caucasian individuals from Russia aged 6 to 90 years. Around 10 milliliters of peripheral blood were collected from each donor into EDTA-treated Vacutainer tubes. Ficoll-Paque density-gradient centrifugation was used to isolate PBMCs, with at least 7 million per sample. Total RNA, at least 6 micrograms per sample, was extracted from PBMCs with Trizol reagent. For every donor, an aliquot of PBMCs went through flow cytometry to measure the percentages of naive CD45RAhigh/CD27high T cells. Receptor amplification or capture employed 5' RACE. TCRdb shows the sequencer as Illumina HiSeq 2500. A second PCR of roughly 6 to 11 cycles was run with a J-beta primer mix and a sample-barcoded 5' primer. Each TCR beta cDNA molecule received a unique molecular identifier from a template-switch 5' adaptor carrying 12 random nucleotides. At least 2.5 million CDR3-containing paired-end reads were obtained from each sample. All of the RNA was converted into first-strand cDNA using the Mint cDNA synthesis kit, with a TRBC-specific oligonucleotide serving as the primer. Following uracil-DNA glycosylase treatment, a first 18-cycle PCR with universal primers M1SS and BC2_uni_R was performed on all cDNA. Per the original workflow: For normalization, 1 million high-quality reads were randomly selected from each sample, with every read carrying a distinct molecular identifier. Reads with shared molecular identifiers were discarded instead of being binned into consensus sequences. MiTCR, set to a Q25 quality threshold and the strictest error-elimination algorithm, was used for CDR3 identification, clonotype clustering and error correction. Lower-bound total TCR beta diversity was estimated with a nonparametric unseen species model using Euler transformation. TCRdb trimmed public reads at Q25 via fastp, called clones via MiXCR and kept in-frame beta chains. One record per CDR3 amino acid sequence lists the most common genes and DNA. The V and J calls reflect TCRdb's pipeline rather than the authors' work. Counted in this sample were 630,000 or so distinct CDR3 sequences; roughly 31% of them appeared once. More than 15% of the sample lies in the top ten.

Results and caveats for the whole study, not just this receptor: Compared with the aged group, the long-lived group had more naive CD4+ T cells, fewer expanded clones and increased TCR diversity, a pattern suggesting age selection. Total diversity estimates from one million sequenced T cells were considered lower bounds and underestimates. The percentage of naive T cells measured by flow cytometry correlated strongly with observed TCR beta diversity. The CMV infection status of donors was not known, potentially confounding age-related changes in expanded clonotypes. Observed TCR beta diversity per million T cells fell roughly linearly with age, and a significant reduction was already apparent by age roughly 40. Conclusive comparison of naive and antigen-experienced compartments was prevented by the profiling of bulk unsorted PBMCs.

As regards this clonotype: No antigen is known for it. No clone much larger than this one lies a single base away; base qualities are absent.

The CDR3 runs 16 residues from the cysteine to the phenylalanine. Only CDR3 DNA is held: 48 bases, read in frame from base 1. Per the germline V gene, ENHRY is the CDR1 and SYGVKD is the CDR2. V sheds 4 bases and J sheds 0 bases, leaving 13 bases between their ends. This chain is built from TRBV10-3 and TRBJ1-3, with TRBD1 as a weak D call on 5 bases. The source material was blood. The sequence derives from a woman of 80 years or more in good health. The sequence in DNA is TGTGCCATCAGTGCGTCGGGGGGGAGCTCTGGAAACACCATATATTTT. Its translation is CAISASGGSSGNTIYF.